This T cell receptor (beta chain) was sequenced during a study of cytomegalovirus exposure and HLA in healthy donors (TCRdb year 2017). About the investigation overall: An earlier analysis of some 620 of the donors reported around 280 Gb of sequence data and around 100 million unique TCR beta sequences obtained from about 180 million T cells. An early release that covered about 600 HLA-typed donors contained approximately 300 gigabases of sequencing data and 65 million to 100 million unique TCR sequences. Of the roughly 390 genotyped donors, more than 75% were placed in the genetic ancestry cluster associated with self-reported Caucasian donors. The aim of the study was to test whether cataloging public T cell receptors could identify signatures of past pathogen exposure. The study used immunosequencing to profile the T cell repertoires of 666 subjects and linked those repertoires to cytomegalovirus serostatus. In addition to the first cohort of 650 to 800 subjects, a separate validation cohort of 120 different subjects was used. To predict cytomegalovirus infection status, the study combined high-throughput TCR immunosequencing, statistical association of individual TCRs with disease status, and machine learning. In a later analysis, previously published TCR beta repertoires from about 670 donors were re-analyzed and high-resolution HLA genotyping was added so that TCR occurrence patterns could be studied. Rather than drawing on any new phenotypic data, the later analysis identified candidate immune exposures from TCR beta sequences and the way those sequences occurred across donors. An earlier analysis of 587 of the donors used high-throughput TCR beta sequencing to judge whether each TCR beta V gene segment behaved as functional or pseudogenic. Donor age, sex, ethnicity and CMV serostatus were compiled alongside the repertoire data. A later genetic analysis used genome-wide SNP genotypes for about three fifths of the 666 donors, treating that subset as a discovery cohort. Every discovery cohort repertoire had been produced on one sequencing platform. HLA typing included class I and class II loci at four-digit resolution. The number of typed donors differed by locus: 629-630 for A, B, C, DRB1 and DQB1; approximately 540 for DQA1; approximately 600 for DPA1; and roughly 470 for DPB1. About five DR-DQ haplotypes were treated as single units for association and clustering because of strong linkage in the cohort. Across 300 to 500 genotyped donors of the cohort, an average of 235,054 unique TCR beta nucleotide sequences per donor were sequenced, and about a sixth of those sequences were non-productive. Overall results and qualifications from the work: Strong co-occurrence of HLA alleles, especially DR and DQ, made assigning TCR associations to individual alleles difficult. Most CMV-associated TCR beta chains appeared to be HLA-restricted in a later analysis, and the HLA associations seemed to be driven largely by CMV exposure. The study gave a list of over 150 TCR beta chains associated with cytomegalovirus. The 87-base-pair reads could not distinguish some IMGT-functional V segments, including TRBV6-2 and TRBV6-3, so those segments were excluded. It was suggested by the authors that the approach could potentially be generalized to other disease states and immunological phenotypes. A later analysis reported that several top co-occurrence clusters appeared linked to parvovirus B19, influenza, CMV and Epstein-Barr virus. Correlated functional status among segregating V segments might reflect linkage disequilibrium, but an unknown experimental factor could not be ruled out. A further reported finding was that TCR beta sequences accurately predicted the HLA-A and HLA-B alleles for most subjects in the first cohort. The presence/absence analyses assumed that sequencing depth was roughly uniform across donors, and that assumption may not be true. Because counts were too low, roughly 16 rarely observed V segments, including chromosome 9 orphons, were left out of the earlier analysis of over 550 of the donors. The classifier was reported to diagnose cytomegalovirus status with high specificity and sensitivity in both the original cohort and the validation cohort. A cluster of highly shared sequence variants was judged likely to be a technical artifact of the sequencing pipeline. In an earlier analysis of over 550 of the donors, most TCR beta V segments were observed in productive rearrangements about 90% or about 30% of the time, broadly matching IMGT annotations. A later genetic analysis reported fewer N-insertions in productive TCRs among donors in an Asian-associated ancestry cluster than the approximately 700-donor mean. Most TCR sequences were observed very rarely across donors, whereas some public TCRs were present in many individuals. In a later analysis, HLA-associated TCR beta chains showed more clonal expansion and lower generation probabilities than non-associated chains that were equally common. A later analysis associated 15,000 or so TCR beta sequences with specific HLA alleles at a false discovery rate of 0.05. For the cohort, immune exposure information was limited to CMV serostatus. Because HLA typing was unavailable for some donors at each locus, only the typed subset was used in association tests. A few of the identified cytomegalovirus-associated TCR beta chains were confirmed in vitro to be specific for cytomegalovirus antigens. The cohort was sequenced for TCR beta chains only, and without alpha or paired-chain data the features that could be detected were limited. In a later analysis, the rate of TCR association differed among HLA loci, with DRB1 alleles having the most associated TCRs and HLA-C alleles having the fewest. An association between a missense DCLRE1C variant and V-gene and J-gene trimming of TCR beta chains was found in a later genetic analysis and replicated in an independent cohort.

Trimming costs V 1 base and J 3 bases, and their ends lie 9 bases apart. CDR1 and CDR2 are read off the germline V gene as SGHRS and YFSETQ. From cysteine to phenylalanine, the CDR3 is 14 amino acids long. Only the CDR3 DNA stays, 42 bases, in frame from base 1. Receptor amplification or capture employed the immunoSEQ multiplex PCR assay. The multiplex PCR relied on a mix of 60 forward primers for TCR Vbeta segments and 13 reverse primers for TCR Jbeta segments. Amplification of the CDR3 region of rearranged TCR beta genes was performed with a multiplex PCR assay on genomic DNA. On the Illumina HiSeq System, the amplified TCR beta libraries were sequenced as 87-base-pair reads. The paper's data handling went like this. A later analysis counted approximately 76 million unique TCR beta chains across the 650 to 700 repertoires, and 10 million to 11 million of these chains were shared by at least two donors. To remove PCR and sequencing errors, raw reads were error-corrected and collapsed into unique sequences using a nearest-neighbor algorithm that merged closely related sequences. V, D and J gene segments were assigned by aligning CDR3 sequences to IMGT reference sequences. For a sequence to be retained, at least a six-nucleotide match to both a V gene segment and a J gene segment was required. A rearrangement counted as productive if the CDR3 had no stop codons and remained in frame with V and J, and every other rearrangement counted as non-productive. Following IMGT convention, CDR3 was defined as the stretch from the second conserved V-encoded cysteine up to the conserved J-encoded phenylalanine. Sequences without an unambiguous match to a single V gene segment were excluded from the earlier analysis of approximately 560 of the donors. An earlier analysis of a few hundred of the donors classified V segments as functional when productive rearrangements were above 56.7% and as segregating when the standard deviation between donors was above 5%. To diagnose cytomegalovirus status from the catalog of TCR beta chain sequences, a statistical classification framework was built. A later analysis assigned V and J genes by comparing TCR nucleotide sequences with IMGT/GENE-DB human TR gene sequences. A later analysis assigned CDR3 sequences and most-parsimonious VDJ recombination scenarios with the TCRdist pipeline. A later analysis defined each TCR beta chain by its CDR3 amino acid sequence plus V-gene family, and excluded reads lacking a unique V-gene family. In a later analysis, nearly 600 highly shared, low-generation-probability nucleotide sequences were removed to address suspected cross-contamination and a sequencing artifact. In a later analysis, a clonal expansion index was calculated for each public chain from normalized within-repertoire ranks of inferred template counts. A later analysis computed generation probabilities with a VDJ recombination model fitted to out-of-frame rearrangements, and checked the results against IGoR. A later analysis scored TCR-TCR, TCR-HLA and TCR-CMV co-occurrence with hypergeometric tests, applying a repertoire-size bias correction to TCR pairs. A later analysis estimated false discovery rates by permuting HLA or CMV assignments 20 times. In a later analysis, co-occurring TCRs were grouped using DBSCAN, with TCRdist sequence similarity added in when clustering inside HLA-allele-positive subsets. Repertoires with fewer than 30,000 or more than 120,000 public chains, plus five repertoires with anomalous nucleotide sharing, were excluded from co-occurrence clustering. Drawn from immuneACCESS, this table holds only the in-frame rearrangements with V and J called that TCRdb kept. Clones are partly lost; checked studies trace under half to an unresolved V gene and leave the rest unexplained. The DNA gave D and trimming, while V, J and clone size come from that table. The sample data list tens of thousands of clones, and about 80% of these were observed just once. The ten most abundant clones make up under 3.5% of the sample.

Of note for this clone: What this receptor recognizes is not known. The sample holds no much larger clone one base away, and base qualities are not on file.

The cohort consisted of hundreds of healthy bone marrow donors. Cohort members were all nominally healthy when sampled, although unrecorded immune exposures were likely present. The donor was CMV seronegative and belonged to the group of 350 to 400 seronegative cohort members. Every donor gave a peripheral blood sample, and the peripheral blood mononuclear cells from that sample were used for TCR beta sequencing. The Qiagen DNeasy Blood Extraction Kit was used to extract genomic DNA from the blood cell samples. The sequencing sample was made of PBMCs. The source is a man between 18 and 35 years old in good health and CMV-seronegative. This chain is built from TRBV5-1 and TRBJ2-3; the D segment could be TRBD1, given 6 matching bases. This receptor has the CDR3 CASSLNRATDTQYF. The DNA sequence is TGCGCCAGCAGCTTGAACAGGGCGACAGATACGCAGTATTTT.